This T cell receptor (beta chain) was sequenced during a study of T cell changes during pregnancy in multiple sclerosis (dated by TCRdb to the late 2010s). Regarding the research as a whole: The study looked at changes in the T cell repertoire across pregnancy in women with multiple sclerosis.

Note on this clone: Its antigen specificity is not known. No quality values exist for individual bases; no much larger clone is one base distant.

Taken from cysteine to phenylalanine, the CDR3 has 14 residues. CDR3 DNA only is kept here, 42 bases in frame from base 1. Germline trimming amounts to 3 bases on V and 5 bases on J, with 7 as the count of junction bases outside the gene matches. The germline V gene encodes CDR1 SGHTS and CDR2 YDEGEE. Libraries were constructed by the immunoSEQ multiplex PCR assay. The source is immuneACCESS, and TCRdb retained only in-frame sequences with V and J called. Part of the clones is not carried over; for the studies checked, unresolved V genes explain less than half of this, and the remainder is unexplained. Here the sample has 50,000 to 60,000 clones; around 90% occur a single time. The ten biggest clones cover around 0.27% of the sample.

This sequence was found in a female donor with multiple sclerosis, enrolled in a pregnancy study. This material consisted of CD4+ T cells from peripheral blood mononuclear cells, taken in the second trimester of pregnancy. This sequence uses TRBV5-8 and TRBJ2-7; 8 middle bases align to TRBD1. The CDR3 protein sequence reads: CASSSGQGSDEQYF. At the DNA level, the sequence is TGTGCCAGCAGCTCCGGACAGGGATCAGACGAGCAGTACTTC.